The next 27 T cell receptor beta chains were all read from a single sample in a study of shared clonotypes between healthy human individuals. Clones were sequenced by immunoSEQ multiplex PCR, and TCRdb holds only the in-frame ones, with some missing. The sample shows 1,400,000 or so clones, 98% of them seen only once. The sequenced sample was naive CD4+ T cells sorted from blood. Regarding subset: CD45RA+ positively selected. The receptors were sampled from a man aged 25 to 40 in good health.

A note on this clone: This CDR3 is also generated by other DNA sequences in the sample. The V gene is TRBV2, the J gene TRBJ2-1; D remains unclear. The CDR3 has 13 amino acids. Germline values: CDR1 SNHLY, CDR2 FYNNEI. With 6 bases removed from V and 7 bases from J, the gap between germline ends came to 13 bases. The CDR3: CASRSSGGNEQFF. The CDR3 nucleotides are TGTGCCAGCAGGTCTTCGGGCGGAAATGAGCAGTTCTTC.

The chain links TRBV7-2 to TRBJ2-2; D is ambiguous. CDR1 and CDR2 (germline): SGHTA, FQGNSA. V was clipped by 5 bases and J by 1 base, with 8 bases between them. The CDR3 sequence is 14 residues long. The CDR3 region is CASSPYRNTGELFF. CDR3 bases: TGTGCCAGCAGCCCATACAGGAACACCGGGGAGCTGTTTTTT.

The chain carries TRBV4-1 and TRBJ2-2, with D uncertain. V dropped 0 bases and J dropped 6 bases, with 2 bases sitting between them. This CDR3 region has 12 residues. Per the germline V gene, CDR1 is MGHRA and CDR2 is YSYEKL. Here the CDR3 reads CASSQDPGELFF. For the CDR3, the DNA is TGCGCCAGCAGCCAAGATCCCGGGGAGCTGTTTTTT.

With regard to this clone: At the DNA level, this CDR3 is encoded by other sequences in the same sample as well. The CDR3 sequence: CASSLVAGGRTEAFF. The DNA for the CDR3 is TGCGCCAGCAGCTTGGTGGCGGGGGGCAGGACTGAAGCTTTCTTT. This chain uses TRBV5-1 with TRBJ1-1; D perhaps matches TRBD1 (6 bases). Per the germline V gene, CDR1 is SGHRS and CDR2 is YFSETQ. The CDR3 runs to 15 residues. V was pared by 0 bases and J by 5 bases, with 14 bases between.

Of note for this clone: In the same sample, other DNA sequences code for this CDR3. The V call is TRBV7-2, the J call TRBJ2-7; 8 bases match TRBD2. With V trimmed by 5 bases and J by 2 bases, 5 bases remained unmatched. The CDR3 covers 14 residues. Germline V gives CDR1 SGHTA, CDR2 FQGNSA. The CDR3 region has the DNA TGTGCCAGCAGCCCAGGACTAGCTGCCTACGAGCAGTACTTC. This translates into CASSPGLAAYEQYF.

The chain is built from TRBV6-6 and TRBJ1-1; D gene uncertain. The CDR3 extends over 13 amino acids. Trimming pared 2 bases from V and 5 bases from J, leaving 9 bases between. Germline-derived CDR1 and CDR2 are MNHNY and SVGAGI (reference sequence). The DNA for the CDR3 is TGTGCCAGCAGTTACGCGGCCCGGACTGAAGCTTTCTTT. Translated, it gives CASSYAARTEAFF.

This sequence joins TRBV9 and TRBJ2-3, with D tentatively TRBD2 (6 bases). This CDR3 contains 16 residues. Trimming stripped 3 bases from V and 3 bases from J, with 17 bases between. CDR1 is SGDLS, CDR2 YYNGEE, per germline. This CDR3 is CASSAGKTSLTDTQYF. In nucleotides, the CDR3 is TGTGCCAGCAGCGCTGGAAAGACTAGTTTAACAGATACGCAGTATTTT.

The chain joins TRBV5-5 to TRBJ2-7, with no clear D. Trimming took off 4 bases at V and 6 bases at J, with 11 bases between the two ends. CDR3 size: 12 residues. CDR1 SGHKS and CDR2 YYEKEE come from the germline V gene (reference sequence). The CDR3 protein is CASSLLQSEQYF. The CDR3 region has the DNA TGTGCCAGCAGCCTCCTACAGAGCGAGCAGTACTTC.

In this sample, this clone turned up once. The chain uses TRBV29-1 and TRBJ2-1; no clear D. This CDR3 has 13 amino acids. The V gene lost 7 bases and the J gene lost 4 bases, with 14 bases spanning the gap. The germline V gene encodes CDR1 SQVTM and CDR2 ANQGSEA. The DNA for the CDR3 is TGCAGCGAGGTGTCAGACCAATACAATGAGCAGTTCTTC. This codes for CSEVSDQYNEQFF.

This sequence joins TRBV5-1 and TRBJ1-1, with D uncertain. V shed 4 bases and J shed 1 base, with 11 bases lying between them. Looked up from germline, CDR1 is SGHRS and CDR2 is YFSETQ. This CDR3 is 14 amino acids long. The CDR3 loop is CASSEPGKNTEAFF. In DNA form, the CDR3 reads TGCGCCAGCAGCGAACCCGGCAAGAACACTGAAGCTTTCTTT.

This clone has a single count. CDR3 in DNA: TGTGCCAGCAGTTTATCCGGGACTCCTAAGTCCTCCTACAATGAGCAGTTCTTC. This translates into CASSLSGTPKSSYNEQFF. The V gene is TRBV28, the J gene TRBJ2-1, with D tentatively TRBD2 (6 bases). The germline gives CDR1 MDHEN, CDR2 SYDVKM. The CDR3 loop spans 18 amino acids. Trimming removed 1 base from V and 0 bases from J, with 16 bases in between.

V is TRBV5-1 and J is TRBJ2-1; a weak D match, TRBD1 (6 bases). The ends were cut back, 0 bases at V and 3 bases at J, with 16 bases in the middle. This CDR3 has 17 amino acids. The V gene's germline CDR1 is SGHRS and CDR2 YFSETQ. Here the CDR3 DNA reads TGCGCCAGCAGCTTGGCCGGAGTACAGGGAAGCTACAATGAGCAGTTCTTC. As protein: CASSLAGVQGSYNEQFF.

The chain combines TRBV5-1 with TRBJ2-3; 7 bases map to TRBD2. Looked up from germline, CDR1 is SGHRS and CDR2 is YFSETQ. With 0 bases clipped from V and 0 bases from J, the junction kept 13 bases outside the gene matches. The CDR3 runs to 19 residues. The CDR3 loop reads CASSLAPSGGYSSTDTQYF. CDR3 in DNA: TGCGCCAGCAGCTTGGCGCCTAGCGGAGGCTACTCTAGCACAGATACGCAGTATTTT.

This chain links TRBV6-6 with TRBJ1-4; D possibly corresponds to TRBD1 (5 bases). Germline-derived CDR1 and CDR2 are MNHNY and SVGAGI (reference sequence). There are 14 residues in the CDR3. V lost 5 bases, J lost 4 bases, and 11 bases lay in between. In DNA, the CDR3 is TGTGCCAGCAGTCTCCAGGGTAGTAATGAAAAACTGTTTTTT. Amino acids: CASSLQGSNEKLFF.

This clone was seen a single time. Different DNA sequences within this sample yield the same CDR3. This chain's CDR3 is CASSPGLAGNEQFF. The CDR3 DNA sequence: TGTGCCAGCAGCCCCGGACTAGCGGGGAATGAGCAGTTCTTC. The J gene is TRBJ2-1, the V gene TRBV11-2, with 12 bases fitting TRBD2. The V segment lost 5 bases and the J segment 7 bases; nucleotides outside the gene matches: 3. The germline CDR1 and CDR2 sequences are SGHAT and FQNNGV. The CDR3 runs to 14 residues.

V is TRBV5-1 and J is TRBJ2-1; no reliable D call. Germline V gene lookup returns CDR1 SGHRS and CDR2 YFSETQ. V was pared by 5 bases and J by 6 bases, with 9 bases between. The CDR3 length is 12 residues. The CDR3 coding sequence is TGCGCCAGCAGGTGGGGTACCAATGAGCAGTTCTTC. Residues: CASRWGTNEQFF.

The rearrangement joins TRBV18 to TRBJ2-5; a possible D gene is TRBD2 (5 bases). Germline-derived CDR1 and CDR2 are KGHSH and LQKENI. The CDR3 loop spans 14 amino acids. V gave up 3 bases and J gave up 7 bases, with 15 bases separating them. CDR3 sequence (DNA): TGTGCCAGCTCACCCAGTGGGAGATCAGGGACCCAGTACTTC. This encodes CASSPSGRSGTQYF.

The J gene is TRBJ2-1, the V gene TRBV10-3, with 7 bases aligning to TRBD1. CDR3 length equals 15 residues. V was clipped by 0 bases and J by 5 bases; unmatched bases: 4. Germline V gene sequence: CDR1 ENHRY, CDR2 SYGVKD. The CDR3 is CAISESRTGNNEQFF. Written as DNA, the CDR3 is TGTGCCATCAGTGAGTCCCGGACAGGTAACAATGAGCAGTTCTTC.

V usage is TRBV19 and J usage is TRBJ2-6, with D perhaps given as TRBD1 or TRBD2 (5 bases each). This CDR3 is 17 amino acids long. Germline CDR1 reads LNHDA; CDR2 reads SQIVND (reference sequence). The V and J ends lost 6 bases and 0 bases respectively, with 15 bases between them. The CDR3 protein is CASSMGTENSGANVLTF. The CDR3 DNA reads as TGTGCCAGTAGCATGGGGACGGAGAACTCTGGGGCCAACGTCCTGACTTTC. Using reference TRBV19 and TRBJ2-6 for the parts outside the CDR3, the full variable domain is DGGITQSPKYLFRKEGQNVTLSCEQNLNHDAMYWYRQDPGQGLRLIYYSQIVNDFQKGDIAEGYSVSREKKESFPLTVTSAQKNPTAFYLCASSMGTENSGANVLTFGAGSRLTVL.

The chain couples TRBV9 to TRBJ2-3; D is possibly TRBD2 (5 bases). The CDR3 spans 17 residues. The ends were cut back, 0 bases at V and 0 bases at J, with 14 bases in the middle. Per germline, CDR1 SGDLS and CDR2 YYNGEE. DNA of the CDR3: TGTGCCAGCAGCGTAGCTATTGTGGGAGTTAGCACAGATACGCAGTATTTT. This sequence encodes CASSVAIVGVSTDTQYF.

Comment on this clone: This sample includes further DNA sequences coding for the same CDR3. The chain joins TRBV29-1 to TRBJ2-3, with 7 bases matching TRBD2. Germline V gives CDR1 SQVTM, CDR2 ANQGSEA. V dropped 3 bases and J dropped 3; count of bases not matched to a gene: 3. CDR3 length: 13 amino acids. CDR3: CSVDGRGTDTQYF. DNA for the CDR3: TGCAGCGTTGATGGGAGGGGTACAGATACGCAGTATTTT.

This clone has just one count. The V and J genes are TRBV29-1 and TRBJ2-5, with 10 bases fitting TRBD2. The CDR3 covers 13 residues. The germline CDR1 and CDR2 sequences are SQVTM and ANQGSEA. J gave up 2 bases and V 7 bases, and 4 bases lay outside the gene matches. Here the CDR3 DNA reads TGCAGCGCCGTGACTAGCGGGCAAGAGACCCAGTACTTC. Translation: CSAVTSGQETQYF.

This chain uses TRBV19 with TRBJ2-1, with 8 nucleotides matching TRBD2. CDR1 and CDR2 (germline): LNHDA, SQIVND (reference sequence). There are 16 residues in the CDR3. The V gene end was trimmed by 3 bases and the J gene end by 5 bases; junction bases not matched to a gene: 9. In nucleotides, the CDR3 is TGTGCCAGTAGTATCCTCGGGAGGGGATCTGACAATGAGCAGTTCTTC. It specifies CASSILGRGSDNEQFF.

The rearrangement joins TRBV7-2 to TRBJ1-1; perhaps TRBD1 as D (5 bases). Trimming removed 5 bases at V and 1 base at J, with 8 bases between. The CDR3 spans 13 residues. Looked up from germline, CDR1 is SGHTA and CDR2 is FQGNSA. The CDR3 loop is CASSAQGNTEAFF. CDR3 bases: TGTGCCAGCAGCGCCCAGGGGAACACTGAAGCTTTCTTT.

This clone occurred once. The chain recombines TRBV7-3 with TRBJ1-4; D unresolved. Deletions cut 7 bases from V and 0 bases from J, with 12 bases between. The CDR3 covers 15 residues. CDR1 is SGHTA, CDR2 FQGTGA, per germline. CDR3 nucleotides: TGTGCCAGCAAACTCACCGGTGCAACTAATGAAAAACTGTTTTTT. Its protein is CASKLTGATNEKLFF.

The chain combines TRBV19 with TRBJ1-2, with D perhaps matching TRBD1 (6 bases). V lost 3 bases to trimming and J lost 6 bases, with 8 bases between them. The CDR3 sequence is 12 residues long. Germline V gene lookup returns CDR1 LNHDA and CDR2 SQIVND (reference sequence). The CDR3 DNA follows: TGTGCCAGTAGTATCGACAGGAATGGCTACACCTTC. Translation gives CASSIDRNGYTF.

V and J are TRBV19 and TRBJ2-7, with TRBD2 matching 7 bases. CDR1 and CDR2 (germline): LNHDA, SQIVND (reference sequence). Losses at the gene ends were 9 bases for V and 1 base for J; bases not matched to a gene: 15. The CDR3 runs to 16 residues. CDR3 DNA sequence: TGTGCCAGCCCTATCATTAGCGGGTATTTGTCCTACGAGCAGTACTTC. It yields the protein CASPIISGYLSYEQYF.